Below are 31 T cell receptor beta chains sequenced from a single sample in a study of cytotoxic CD8 clonotypes in ibrutinib-treated CLL. The table came from immunoSEQ multiplex PCR; TCRdb's copy has only in-frame clones and leaves some out. The sample has about 160,000 clones, 84% seen once; the top ten hold 4.6%. This specimen was PBMCs, taken after 24 months of ibrutinib treatment. Receptors originate from a human donor with chronic lymphocytic leukemia.

The chain recombines TRBV6-5 with TRBJ1-2; D might be TRBD1 (6 bases). This CDR3 is built from 14 residues. Trimming left V 6 bases short and J 7 bases short, with 18 bases between. The germline gives CDR1 MNHEY, CDR2 SVGAGI. The CDR3 DNA reads TGTGCCAGCAGATCGACCCCCACAGGGTCTGGCTACACCTTC. Translation gives CASRSTPTGSGYTF.

The rearrangement links TRBV5-6 to TRBJ2-7; D remains ambiguous. V lost 2 bases and J 5 bases, leaving 14 bases between the germline ends. The CDR3 spans 14 residues. Germline assignment: CDR1 SGHDT and CDR2 YYEEEE. The DNA of the CDR3 is TGTGCCAGCAGCTTTAGCCTGGAGTGGCACGAGCAGTACTTC. Protein sequence: CASSFSLEWHEQYF.

This chain joins TRBV18 and TRBJ1-3; 7 bases fit TRBD1. Germline CDR1 is KGHSH and CDR2 is LQKENI. CDR3 length equals 16 residues. V was pared by 8 bases and J by 7 bases, with 17 bases of the junction left unmatched. Written as DNA, the CDR3 is TGTGCCAGCACCCCCCAAACAGGGGCACAGAGGAACACCATATATTTT. This translates into CASTPQTGAQRNTIYF.

CDR3 in amino acids: CASSSARGGNEQYF. The CDR3 bases are TGTGCCAGCAGTTCCGCCAGGGGAGGTAACGAGCAGTACTTC. The V and J genes are TRBV6-5 and TRBJ2-7, with D perhaps TRBD1 or TRBD2 (6 bases each). Germline loops: CDR1 MNHEY, CDR2 SVGAGI. The CDR3 runs to 14 residues. Trimming left V 4 bases short and J 5 bases short, with 15 bases between.

The chain carries TRBV30 and TRBJ1-2; TRBD1 is a possible D gene (6 bases). In germline, CDR1 is GTSNPN, CDR2 SVGIG (reference sequence). V dropped 4 bases and J dropped 2 bases, with 11 bases sitting between them. The CDR3 totals 13 residues. The DNA of the CDR3 is TGTGCCTGGAACCCGACAGGAAACTATGGCTACACCTTC. It yields the protein CAWNPTGNYGYTF.

The gene calls are TRBV5-1 and TRBJ2-3; D is perhaps TRBD1 or TRBD2 (5 bases each). The V and J ends lost 3 bases and 4 bases respectively, with 18 bases between them. The CDR3 contains 16 residues. The germline gives CDR1 SGHRS, CDR2 YFSETQ. The CDR3 loop reads CASSSPNGGFSDTQYF. CDR3 sequence (DNA): TGCGCCAGCAGCTCCCCTAATGGGGGTTTTTCAGATACGCAGTATTTT.

This clone was picked up a small number of times. The rearrangement joins TRBV9 to TRBJ2-7; D not resolved. V was cut by 0 bases and J by 8 bases, with 12 bases left in between. The V gene's germline CDR1 is SGDLS and CDR2 YYNGEE. This CDR3 region has 13 residues. The CDR3: CASSVELGRQQYF. CDR3 DNA: TGTGCCAGCAGCGTAGAGCTAGGACGTCAGCAGTACTTC. Full variable domain (missing parts from reference TRBV9 and TRBJ2-7): DSGVTQTPKHLITATGQRVTLRCSPRSGDLSVYWYQQSLDQGLQFLIQYYNGEERAKGNILERFSAQQFPDLHSELNLSSLELGDSALYFCASSVELGRQQYFGPGTRLTVT.

The chain carries TRBV5-1 and TRBJ2-7; D possibly corresponds to TRBD2 (5 bases). V was clipped by 4 bases and J by 8 bases, with 16 bases between them. The CDR3 covers 13 residues. Germline V CDR1 and CDR2: SGHRS, YFSETQ. The CDR3: CASSGDGVGKQYF. The CDR3, as DNA: TGCGCCAGCAGCGGCGACGGGGTCGGGAAGCAGTACTTC.

The chain joins TRBV6-5 to TRBJ2-7, with 7 bases that match TRBD1. V was pared by 8 bases and J by 5 bases, with 12 bases of the junction left unmatched. Germline CDR1 reads MNHEY; CDR2 reads SVGAGI. This CDR3 spans 14 amino acids. The CDR3 nucleotides read TGTGCCAGCGCGTACCGGACAGGACAGGACGAGCAGTACTTC. As protein: CASAYRTGQDEQYF.

This clone was seen a single time. The chain uses TRBV28 and TRBJ1-4; 7 positions match TRBD1. The V segment lost 2 bases and the J segment 3 bases; nucleotides outside the gene matches: 12. CDR1 is MDHEN and CDR2 is SYDVKM in the germline V gene. This CDR3 has 18 amino acids. In nucleotides, the CDR3 is TGTGCCAGCAGTTTAATTCTAACAGGGGCCCTAGCTAATGAAAAACTGTTTTTT. This codes for CASSLILTGALANEKLFF.

The J gene is TRBJ1-4, the V gene TRBV5-1; the D gene is possibly TRBD1 (5 bases). Per the germline V gene, CDR1 is SGHRS and CDR2 is YFSETQ. Trimming removed 4 bases at V and 2 bases at J, with 12 bases between. The CDR3 loop spans 15 amino acids. The chain's CDR3 is CASSGQRATNEKLFF. The DNA for the CDR3 is TGCGCCAGCAGCGGACAAAGGGCCACTAATGAAAAACTGTTTTTT. The variable domain in full, completed from reference TRBV5-1 and TRBJ1-4, reads KAGVTQTPRYLIKTRGQQVTLSCSPISGHRSVSWYQQTPGQGLQFLFEYFSETQRNKGNFPGRFSGRQFSNSRSEMNVSTLELGDSALYLCASSGQRATNEKLFFGSGTQLSVL.

The chain has TRBV6-5 and TRBJ2-7, with D perhaps TRBD2 (5 bases). Germline V gene lookup returns CDR1 MNHEY and CDR2 SVGAGI. Deletions cut 6 bases from V and 4 bases from J, with 7 bases between. The CDR3 covers 11 residues. The CDR3 loop is CASSGKYEQYF. CDR3 DNA: TGTGCCAGCAGCGGGAAGTACGAGCAGTACTTC.

The V call is TRBV5-5, the J call TRBJ2-7; D gene unclear. This CDR3 is 13 amino acids long. The V gene's germline CDR1 is SGHKS and CDR2 YYEKEE (reference sequence). Trimming removed 5 bases from V and 2 bases from J, with 11 bases in between. In nucleotides, the CDR3 is TGTGCCAGCAGTCGACTCGATACCTACGAGCAGTACTTC. Translated: CASSRLDTYEQYF.

The chain uses TRBV27 and TRBJ1-1, with a tentative D call TRBD1 (5 bases). CDR1 MNHEY and CDR2 SMNVEV come from the germline V gene (reference sequence). V dropped 2 bases and J dropped 1 base, with 14 bases sitting between them. The CDR3 is 16 residues long. CDR3 DNA: TGTGCCAGCAGTTTAGGGATGGGACGGACGAACACTGAAGCTTTCTTT. This sequence encodes CASSLGMGRTNTEAFF.

This rearrangement joins TRBV28 to TRBJ1-1, with 9 nucleotides matching TRBD1. This CDR3 region has 17 residues. From germline, CDR1 is MDHEN and CDR2 SYDVKM. Trimming took 5 bases from V and 3 from J; bases not matched to a gene: 13. The CDR3: CASSMDAQGARDTEAFF. CDR3 DNA: TGTGCCAGCAGTATGGACGCACAGGGGGCAAGAGACACTGAAGCTTTCTTT.

The V gene is TRBV5-5, the J gene TRBJ1-4; D remains unclear. Germline V gene sequence: CDR1 SGHKS, CDR2 YYEKEE (reference sequence). V dropped 2 bases and J dropped 4 bases, with 6 bases sitting between them. The CDR3 sequence is 13 residues long. The CDR3 nucleotides read TGTGCCAGCAGCTTAGGCTTTAATGAAAAACTGTTTTTT. Protein product: CASSLGFNEKLFF.

This chain links TRBV25-1 with TRBJ1-1; D is unresolved. V lost 7 bases, J lost 4 bases, and 16 bases lay in between. CDR3 length equals 14 residues. Germline CDR1 MGHDK, CDR2 SYGVNS. CDR3 sequence reads: CASKRGVRGTEAFF. The CDR3 bases are TGTGCCAGCAAGCGGGGAGTAAGAGGCACTGAAGCTTTCTTT. Looking up the rest from reference TRBV25-1 and TRBJ1-1 gives the full variable domain: EADIYQTPRYLVIGTGKKITLECSQTMGHDKMYWYQQDPGMELHLIHYSYGVNSTEKGDLSSESTVSRIRTEHFPLTLESARPSHTSQYLCASKRGVRGTEAFFGQGTRLTVV.

The rearrangement joins TRBV25-1 to TRBJ1-1; possibly TRBD1 for D (5 bases). The CDR3 length is 15 residues. Germline CDR1 and CDR2: MGHDK and SYGVNS. The germline V and J ends were trimmed by 7 bases and 1 base, with 16 bases remaining between them. For the CDR3, the DNA is TGTGCCAGCACTAGAAACAGGTTGGGGAACACTGAAGCTTTCTTT. Translation gives CASTRNRLGNTEAFF.

V is TRBV6-1 and J is TRBJ1-4; D is unclear. CDR1 and CDR2 from the germline V gene are MNHNS and SASEGT. The CDR3 is made up of 19 amino acids. V lost 1 base, J lost 0 bases, and 18 bases lay in between. Here the CDR3 DNA reads TGTGCCAGCAGTGAAGGTTTGAGCAGTCTTTTTGCAACTAATGAAAAACTGTTTTTT. The encoded protein is CASSEGLSSLFATNEKLFF.

This chain joins TRBV10-3 and TRBJ1-1; D is ambiguous. CDR1 ENHRY and CDR2 SYGVKD come from the germline V gene. The V end lost 6 bases, the J end lost 5 bases, and 16 bases lay between the germline ends. CDR3 length equals 14 residues. The CDR3 DNA sequence: TGTGCCATCAGGGCGAGGGAGGGAGGGACTGAAGCTTTCTTT. This translates into CAIRAREGGTEAFF.

The chain employs TRBV6-5 and TRBJ2-7; 10 nucleotides agree with TRBD2. With V trimmed by 6 bases and J by 3 bases, 8 bases remained unmatched. The germline CDR1 and CDR2 sequences are MNHEY and SVGAGI. The CDR3 contains 15 residues. CDR3 protein: CASRPGLAINYEQYF. Here the CDR3 DNA reads TGTGCCAGCAGACCGGGACTAGCGATAAACTACGAGCAGTACTTC.

V gene TRBV19 combines with J gene TRBJ1-2; D is ambiguous. Germline lookup yields CDR1 LNHDA and CDR2 SQIVND (reference sequence). V lost 1 base to trimming and J lost 8 bases, with 14 bases between them. This CDR3 contains 14 residues. The CDR3 DNA reads as TGTGCCAGTAGTATAGCCCAATCCAGTCAGGGCTACACCTTC. This gives the protein CASSIAQSSQGYTF.

The chain couples TRBV6-1 to TRBJ2-2; D ambiguous. There are 16 residues in the CDR3. V was shortened by 2 bases and J by 1 base, with 11 bases between the two germline ends. The V gene's germline CDR1 is MNHNS and CDR2 SASEGT. The CDR3 sequence: CASSEQARLNTGELFF. CDR3 sequence (DNA): TGTGCCAGCAGTGAACAGGCCAGGCTGAACACCGGGGAGCTGTTTTTT.

This rearrangement joins TRBV4-2 to TRBJ2-7; D gene ambiguous. The germline V gene encodes CDR1 LGHNA and CDR2 YNFKEQ. The CDR3 spans 15 residues. The V end lost 0 bases, the J end lost 3 bases, and 12 bases lay between the germline ends. Here the CDR3 DNA reads TGTGCCAGCAGCCAAGATCAGGCAGCCCACTACGAGCAGTACTTC. It translates to CASSQDQAAHYEQYF.

Comment on this clone: A junction boundary mismatches the germline segment, possibly from a read error. The gene calls are TRBV11-2 and TRBJ2-1; no firm D call. The germline gives CDR1 SGHAT, CDR2 FQNNGV. CDR3 length: 14 amino acids. The CDR3 region has the DNA TGTGCCAGCAGCCTAGAGGTTTGGGGTAATGAGCAGTTCTTC. Its translation is CASSLEVWGNEQFF.

This chain uses TRBV6-4 with TRBJ2-5; D is undetermined. In germline, CDR1 is MRHNA, CDR2 SNTAGT. Trimming removed 8 bases at V and 1 base at J, with 11 bases between. This CDR3 is built from 13 residues. CDR3 coding DNA: TGTGCCAGCGCTCTGGCGCCCCAAGAGACCCAGTACTTC. It is translated as CASALAPQETQYF.

The chain has TRBV6-5 and TRBJ1-1; D is uncertain. Germline V gene lookup returns CDR1 MNHEY and CDR2 SVGAGI. Trimming removed 8 bases at V and 1 base at J, with 5 bases between. This CDR3 has 11 amino acids. CDR3 loop: CASEGNTEAFF. CDR3 DNA sequence: TGTGCCAGCGAGGGGAACACTGAAGCTTTCTTT.

J is TRBJ2-3 and V is TRBV19; no reliable D call. Germline-derived CDR1 and CDR2 are LNHDA and SQIVND (reference sequence). CDR3 length equals 15 residues. Trimming removed 0 bases from V and 6 bases from J, with 13 bases in between. CDR3 protein: CASSIEGRASDTQYF. The CDR3 DNA follows: TGTGCCAGTAGTATAGAAGGCCGCGCGTCCGATACGCAGTATTTT.

This chain joins TRBV28 and TRBJ1-2, with D possibly matching TRBD1 (6 bases). Trimming pared 3 bases from V and 8 bases from J, leaving 10 bases between. Germline loops: CDR1 MDHEN, CDR2 SYDVKM. The CDR3 is 12 amino acids. The CDR3 protein is CASSFRGVGYTF. Here the CDR3 DNA reads TGTGCCAGCAGTTTCAGGGGTGTAGGCTACACCTTC.

This sequence joins TRBV27 and TRBJ2-2, with 8 bases aligning to TRBD1. CDR1 is MNHEY and CDR2 is SMNVEV in the germline V gene (reference sequence). V lost 5 bases, J lost 6 bases, and 11 bases stayed unmatched. The CDR3 has 16 residues. The CDR3 DNA is TGTGCCAGCAGTCTGGGGACAGGTGTTCCGGCCGGGGAGCTGTTTTTT. Translating gives CASSLGTGVPAGELFF.

This rearrangement joins TRBV7-3 to TRBJ2-1; TRBD1 agrees at 7 bases. With 5 bases clipped from V and 4 bases from J, the junction kept 8 bases outside the gene matches. Germline V gene data show CDR1 as SGHTA and CDR2 as FQGTGA. The CDR3 is 15 amino acids. The CDR3 DNA reads TGTGCCAGCAGCCGACGACAGGGCCAGTACAATGAGCAGTTCTTC. This codes for CASSRRQGQYNEQFF.